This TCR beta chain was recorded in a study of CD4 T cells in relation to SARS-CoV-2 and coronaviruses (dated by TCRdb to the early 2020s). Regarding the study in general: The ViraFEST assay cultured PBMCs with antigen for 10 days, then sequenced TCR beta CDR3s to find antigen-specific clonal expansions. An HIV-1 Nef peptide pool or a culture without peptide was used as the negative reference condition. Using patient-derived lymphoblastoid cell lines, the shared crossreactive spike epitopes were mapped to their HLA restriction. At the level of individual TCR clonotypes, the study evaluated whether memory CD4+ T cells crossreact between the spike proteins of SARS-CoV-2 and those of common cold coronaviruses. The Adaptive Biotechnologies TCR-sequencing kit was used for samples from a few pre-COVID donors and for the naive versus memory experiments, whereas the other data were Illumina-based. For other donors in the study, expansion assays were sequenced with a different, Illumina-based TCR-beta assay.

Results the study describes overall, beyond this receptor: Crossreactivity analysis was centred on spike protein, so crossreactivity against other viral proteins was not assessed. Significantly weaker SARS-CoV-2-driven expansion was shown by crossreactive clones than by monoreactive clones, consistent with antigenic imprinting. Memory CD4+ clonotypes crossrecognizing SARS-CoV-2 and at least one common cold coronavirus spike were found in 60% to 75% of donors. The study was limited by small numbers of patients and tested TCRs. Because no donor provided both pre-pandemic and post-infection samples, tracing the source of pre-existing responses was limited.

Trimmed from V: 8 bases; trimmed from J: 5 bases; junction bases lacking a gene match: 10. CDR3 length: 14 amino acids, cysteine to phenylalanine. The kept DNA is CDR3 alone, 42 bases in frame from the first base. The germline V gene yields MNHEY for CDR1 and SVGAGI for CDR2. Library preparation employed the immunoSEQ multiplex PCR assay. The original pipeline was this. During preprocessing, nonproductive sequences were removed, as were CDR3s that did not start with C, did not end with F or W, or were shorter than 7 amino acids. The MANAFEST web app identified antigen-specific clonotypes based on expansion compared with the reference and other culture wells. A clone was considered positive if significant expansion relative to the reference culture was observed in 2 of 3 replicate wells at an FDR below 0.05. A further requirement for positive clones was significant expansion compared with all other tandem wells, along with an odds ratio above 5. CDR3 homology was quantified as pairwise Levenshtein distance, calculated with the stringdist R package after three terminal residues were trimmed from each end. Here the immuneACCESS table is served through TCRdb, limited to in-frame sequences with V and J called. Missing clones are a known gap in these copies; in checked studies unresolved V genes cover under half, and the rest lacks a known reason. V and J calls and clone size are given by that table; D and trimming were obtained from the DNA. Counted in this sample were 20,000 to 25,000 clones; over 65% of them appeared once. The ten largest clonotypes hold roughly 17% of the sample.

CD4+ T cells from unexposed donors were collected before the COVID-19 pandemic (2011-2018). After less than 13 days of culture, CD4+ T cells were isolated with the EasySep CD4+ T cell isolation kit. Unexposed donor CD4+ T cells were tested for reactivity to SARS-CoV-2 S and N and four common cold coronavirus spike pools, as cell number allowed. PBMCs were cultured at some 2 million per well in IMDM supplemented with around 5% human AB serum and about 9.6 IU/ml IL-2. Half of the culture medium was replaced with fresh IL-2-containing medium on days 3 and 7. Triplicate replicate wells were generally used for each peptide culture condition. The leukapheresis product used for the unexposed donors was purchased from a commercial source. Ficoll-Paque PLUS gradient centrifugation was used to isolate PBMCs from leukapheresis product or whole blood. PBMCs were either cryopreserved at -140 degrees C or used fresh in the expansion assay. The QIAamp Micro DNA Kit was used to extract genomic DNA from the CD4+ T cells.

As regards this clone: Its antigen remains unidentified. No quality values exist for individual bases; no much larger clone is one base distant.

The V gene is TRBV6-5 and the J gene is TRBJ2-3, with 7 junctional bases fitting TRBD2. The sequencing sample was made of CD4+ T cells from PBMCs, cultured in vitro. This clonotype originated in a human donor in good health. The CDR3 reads CASSDSGWGDTQYF. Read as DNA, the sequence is TGTGCCAGCTCTGATAGCGGGTGGGGAGATACGCAGTATTTT.